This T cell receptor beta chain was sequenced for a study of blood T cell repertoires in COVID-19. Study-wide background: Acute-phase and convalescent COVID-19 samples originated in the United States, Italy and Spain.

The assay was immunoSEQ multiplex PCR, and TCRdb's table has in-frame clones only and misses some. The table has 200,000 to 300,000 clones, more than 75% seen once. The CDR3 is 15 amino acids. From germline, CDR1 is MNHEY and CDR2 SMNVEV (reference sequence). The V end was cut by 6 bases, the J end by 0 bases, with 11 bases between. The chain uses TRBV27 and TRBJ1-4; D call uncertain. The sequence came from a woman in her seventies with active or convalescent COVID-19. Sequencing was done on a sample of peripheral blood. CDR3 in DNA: TGTGCCAGCAGACCCCGGGGAGCAACTAATGAAAAACTGTTTTTT. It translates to CASRPRGATNEKLFF.